The 2 T cell receptor beta chains presented below share a single source sample, sequenced in a study of breast tumors, draining lymph nodes, adjacent tissues. Axillary draining lymph nodes of breast cancer patients supplied the node samples. In TCRdb, the multiplex PCR reads were re-called with MiXCR into one record per CDR3 protein. This sample has about 200,000 distinct CDR3 sequences, with around 35% found just once. The sequenced sample was axillary lymph node tissue. The receptors originated from a female donor with breast cancer. Some clones in this sample may be carry-over from other donors' samples.

This clonotype turned up a few times. At one end, the junction sequence differs from germline, possibly due to a read error. The chain is built from TRBV20-1 and TRBJ2-1; tentative D call: TRBD1 (6 bases). Germline V gives CDR1 DFQATT, CDR2 SNEGSKA (reference sequence). The CDR3 spans 12 residues. The CDR3 loop reads CSARAGANEPFF. The DNA of the CDR3 is TGCAGTGCTAGAGCAGGGGCCAATGAGCCGTTCTTC.

This clonotype was picked up many times. V is TRBV2 and J is TRBJ1-5; D gene ambiguous. Trimming cost V 6 bases and J 5 bases, with 20 bases left between them. This CDR3 is built from 16 residues. Germline loops: CDR1 SNHLY, CDR2 FYNNEI. CDR3 in DNA: TGTGCCAGCAGAGCTCAAGGATCCCGATCTTATCAGCCCCAGCATTTT. It specifies CASRAQGSRSYQPQHF.